This T cell receptor beta chain was retrieved from a study of blood T cell repertoires in COVID-19. At the level of the study: Italy, Spain and the United States were the sources of the convalescent and acute COVID-19 samples. T cells, B-cell-depleted T cells, or PBMCs supplied cDNA or gDNA.

The CDR3 contains 14 residues. Germline V gives CDR1 KGHSH, CDR2 LQKENI. V was pared by 3 bases and J by 8 bases, with 11 bases between. As processed by the authors: How many nucleated cells were present was estimated from reference gene primer amplification. Repertoires were generated with immunoSEQ multiplex PCR, while TCRdb's copy carries only in-frame clones and drops some. That table gives V, J and clone size, and the DNA gave D and trimming. The table has under 200,000 clones, roughly 86% seen once. The sample consisted of peripheral blood. The source of this sequence is a man between 65 and 79 years old with acute or convalescent COVID-19. The gene calls are TRBV18 and TRBJ1-6, with D possibly matching TRBD1 (5 bases). CDR3 in DNA: TGTGCCAGCTCACCTGGCGGGGCGGATTCACCCCTCCACTTT. Translated, it gives CASSPGGADSPLHF.